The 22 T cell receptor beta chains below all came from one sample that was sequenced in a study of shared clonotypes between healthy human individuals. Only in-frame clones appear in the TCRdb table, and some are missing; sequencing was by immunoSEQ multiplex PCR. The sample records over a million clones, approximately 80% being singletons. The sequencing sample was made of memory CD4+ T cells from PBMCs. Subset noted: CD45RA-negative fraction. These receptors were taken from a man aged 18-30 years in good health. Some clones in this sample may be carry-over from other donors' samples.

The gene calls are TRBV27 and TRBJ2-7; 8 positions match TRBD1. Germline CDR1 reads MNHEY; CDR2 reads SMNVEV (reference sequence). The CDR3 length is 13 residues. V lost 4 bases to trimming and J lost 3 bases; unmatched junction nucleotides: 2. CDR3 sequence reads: CASSWTGSYEQYF. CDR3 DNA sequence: TGTGCCAGCAGTTGGACAGGGAGCTACGAGCAGTACTTC.

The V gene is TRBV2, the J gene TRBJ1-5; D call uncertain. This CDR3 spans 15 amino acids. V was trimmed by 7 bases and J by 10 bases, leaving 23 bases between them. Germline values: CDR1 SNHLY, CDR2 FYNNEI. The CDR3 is CASTPRGGTGNPQHF. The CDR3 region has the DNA TGTGCCAGCACCCCCCGAGGAGGTACTGGGAATCCCCAGCATTTT.

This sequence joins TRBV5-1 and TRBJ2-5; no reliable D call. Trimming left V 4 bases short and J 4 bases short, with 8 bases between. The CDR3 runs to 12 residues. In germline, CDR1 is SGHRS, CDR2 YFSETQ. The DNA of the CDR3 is TGCGCCAGCAGCGCCACCCTAGAGACCCAGTACTTC. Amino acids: CASSATLETQYF. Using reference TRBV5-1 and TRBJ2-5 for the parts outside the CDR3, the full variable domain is KAGVTQTPRYLIKTRGQQVTLSCSPISGHRSVSWYQQTPGQGLQFLFEYFSETQRNKGNFPGRFSGRQFSNSRSEMNVSTLELGDSALYLCASSATLETQYFGPGTRLLVL.

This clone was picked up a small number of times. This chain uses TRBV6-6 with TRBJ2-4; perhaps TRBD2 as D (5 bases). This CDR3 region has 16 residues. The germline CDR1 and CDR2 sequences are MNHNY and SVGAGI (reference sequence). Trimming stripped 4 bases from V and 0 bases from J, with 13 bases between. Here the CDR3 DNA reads TGTGCCAGCAGTTTGAGGGTGGAAGTAGCCAAAAACATTCAGTACTTC. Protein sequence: CASSLRVEVAKNIQYF.

CDR3: CASSLLVSANTGELFF. CDR3 nucleotide sequence: TGTGCCAGCAGCTTATTAGTCTCAGCGAACACCGGGGAGCTGTTTTTT. The chain has TRBV7-9 and TRBJ2-2, with D uncertain. Trimming pared 2 bases from V and 0 bases from J, leaving 10 bases between. Germline CDR1 is SEHNR and CDR2 is FQNEAQ (reference sequence). The CDR3 extends over 16 amino acids.

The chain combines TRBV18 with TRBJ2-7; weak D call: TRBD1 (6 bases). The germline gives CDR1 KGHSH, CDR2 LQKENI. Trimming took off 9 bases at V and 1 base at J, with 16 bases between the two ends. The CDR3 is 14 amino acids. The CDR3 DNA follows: TGTGCCAGTCGAAAACAGGGTGAATCCTACGAGCAGTACTTC. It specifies CASRKQGESYEQYF.

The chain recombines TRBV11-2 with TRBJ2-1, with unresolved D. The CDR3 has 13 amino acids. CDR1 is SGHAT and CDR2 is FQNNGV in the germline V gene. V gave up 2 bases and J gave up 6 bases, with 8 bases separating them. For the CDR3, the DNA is TGTGCCAGCAGCTTAACCCGGCCCAATGAGCAGTTCTTC. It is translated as CASSLTRPNEQFF.

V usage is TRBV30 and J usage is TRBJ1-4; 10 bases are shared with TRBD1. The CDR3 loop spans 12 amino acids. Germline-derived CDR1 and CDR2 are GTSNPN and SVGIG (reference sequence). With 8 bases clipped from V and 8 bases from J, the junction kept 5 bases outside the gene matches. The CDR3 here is CAGDRGSEKLFF. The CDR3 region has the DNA TGTGCCGGGGACAGGGGAAGCGAAAAACTGTTTTTT.

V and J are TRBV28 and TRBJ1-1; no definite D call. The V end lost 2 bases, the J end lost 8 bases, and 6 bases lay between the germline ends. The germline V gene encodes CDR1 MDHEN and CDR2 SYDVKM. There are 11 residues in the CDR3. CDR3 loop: CASSLSWEAFF. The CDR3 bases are TGTGCCAGCAGTTTAAGCTGGGAAGCTTTCTTT. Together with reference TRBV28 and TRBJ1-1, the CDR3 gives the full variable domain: DVKVTQSSRYLVKRTGEKVFLECVQDMDHENMFWYRQDPGLGLRLIYFSYDVKMKEKGDIPEGYSVSREKKERFSLILESASTNQTSMYLCASSLSWEAFFGQGTRLTVV.

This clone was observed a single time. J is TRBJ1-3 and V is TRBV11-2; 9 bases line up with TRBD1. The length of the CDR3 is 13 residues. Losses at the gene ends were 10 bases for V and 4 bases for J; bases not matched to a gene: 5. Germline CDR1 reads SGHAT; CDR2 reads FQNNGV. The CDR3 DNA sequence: TGTGCCACCGCGACAGGGGGAGGAAACACCATATATTTT. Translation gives CATATGGGNTIYF. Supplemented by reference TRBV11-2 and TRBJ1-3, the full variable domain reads EAGVAQSPRYKIIEKRQSVAFWCNPISGHATLYWYQQILGQGPKLLIQFQNNGVVDDSQLPKDRFSAERLKGVDSTLKIQPAKLEDSAVYLCATATGGGNTIYFGEGSWLTVV.

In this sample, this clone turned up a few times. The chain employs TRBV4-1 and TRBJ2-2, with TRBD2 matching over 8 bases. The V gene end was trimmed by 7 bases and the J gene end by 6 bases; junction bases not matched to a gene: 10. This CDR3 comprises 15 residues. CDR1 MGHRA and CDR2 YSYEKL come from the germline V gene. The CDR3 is CASTRSGTPPGELFF. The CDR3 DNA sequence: TGCGCCAGCACCCGTAGCGGGACACCACCCGGGGAGCTGTTTTTT.

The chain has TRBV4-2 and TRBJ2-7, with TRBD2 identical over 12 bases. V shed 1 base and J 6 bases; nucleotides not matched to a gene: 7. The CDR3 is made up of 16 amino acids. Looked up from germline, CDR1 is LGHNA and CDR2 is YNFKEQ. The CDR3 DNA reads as TGTGCCAGCAGCCAAGTCGGGACTAGCGGGTTCTTCGAGCAGTACTTC. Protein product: CASSQVGTSGFFEQYF.

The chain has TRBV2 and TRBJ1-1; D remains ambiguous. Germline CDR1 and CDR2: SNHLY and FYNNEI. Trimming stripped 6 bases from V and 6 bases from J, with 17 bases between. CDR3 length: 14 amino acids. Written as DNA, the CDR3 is TGTGCCAGCAGGGCTCGGATAGCCGGGTCTGAAGCTTTCTTT. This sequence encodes CASRARIAGSEAFF.

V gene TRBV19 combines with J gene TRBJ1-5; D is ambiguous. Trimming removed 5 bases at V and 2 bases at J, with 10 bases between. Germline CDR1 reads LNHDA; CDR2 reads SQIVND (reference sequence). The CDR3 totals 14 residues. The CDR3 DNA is TGTGCCAGTAGTTTACTTGGGGGCAATCAGCCCCAGCATTTT. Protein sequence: CASSLLGGNQPQHF.

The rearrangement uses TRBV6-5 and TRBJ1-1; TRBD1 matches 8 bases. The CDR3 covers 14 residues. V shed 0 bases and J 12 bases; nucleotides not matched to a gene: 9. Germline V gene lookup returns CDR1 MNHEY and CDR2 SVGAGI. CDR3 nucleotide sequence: TGTGCCAGCAGTTACTCGGGGGGGCGGACAGGGTCTTTCTTT. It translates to CASSYSGGRTGSFF.

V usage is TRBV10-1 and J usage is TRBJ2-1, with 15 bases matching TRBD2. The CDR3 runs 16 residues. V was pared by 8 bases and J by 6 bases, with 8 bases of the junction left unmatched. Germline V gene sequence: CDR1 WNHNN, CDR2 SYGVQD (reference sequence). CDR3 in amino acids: CASPGLAGGRRNEQFF. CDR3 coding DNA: TGCGCCAGCCCGGGACTAGCGGGAGGCCGTCGCAATGAGCAGTTCTTC.

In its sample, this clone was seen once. The CDR3 DNA reads TGCGCCAGCAGCTCCGTAGCGGGAGGGCCCCACGAGCAGTACTTC. It yields the protein CASSSVAGGPHEQYF. The chain is built from TRBV5-1 and TRBJ2-7; 11 positions agree with TRBD2. V dropped 3 bases and J dropped 5; count of bases not matched to a gene: 7. This CDR3 has 15 residues. The germline V gene encodes CDR1 SGHRS and CDR2 YFSETQ.

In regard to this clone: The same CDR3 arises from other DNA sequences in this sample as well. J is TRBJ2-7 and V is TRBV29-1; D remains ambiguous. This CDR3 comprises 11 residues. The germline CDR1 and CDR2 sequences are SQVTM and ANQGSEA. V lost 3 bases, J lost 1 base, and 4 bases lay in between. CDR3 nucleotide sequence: TGCAGCGTTGAGAGTTCCTACGAGCAGTACTTC. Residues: CSVESSYEQYF.

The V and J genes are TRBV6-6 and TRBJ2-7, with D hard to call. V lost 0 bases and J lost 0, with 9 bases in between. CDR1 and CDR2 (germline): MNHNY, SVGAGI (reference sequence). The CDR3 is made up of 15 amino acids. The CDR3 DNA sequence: TGTGCCAGCAGTTACTCGCAGGCTAGCTCCTACGAGCAGTACTTC. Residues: CASSYSQASSYEQYF.

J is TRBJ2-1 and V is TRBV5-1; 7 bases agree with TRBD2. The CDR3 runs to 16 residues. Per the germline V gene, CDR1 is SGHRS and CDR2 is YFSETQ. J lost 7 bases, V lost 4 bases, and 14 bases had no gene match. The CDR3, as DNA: TGCGCCAGCAGCCAGAGCCAGGGACTAATTTTGAATGAGCAGTTCTTC. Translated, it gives CASSQSQGLILNEQFF.

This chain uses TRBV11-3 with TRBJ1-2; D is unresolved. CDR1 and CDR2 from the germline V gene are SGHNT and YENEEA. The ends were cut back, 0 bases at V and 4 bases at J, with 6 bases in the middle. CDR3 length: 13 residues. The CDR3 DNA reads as TGTGCCAGCAGCTTAGAGGGAGGCTATGGCTACACCTTC. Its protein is CASSLEGGYGYTF.

The chain's CDR3 is CASSLSIWAASTDPYGYTF. DNA for the CDR3: TGTGCCAGCAGCCTATCCATTTGGGCAGCCTCGACAGATCCATATGGCTACACCTTC. The chain has TRBV28 and TRBJ1-2; TRBD1 is a possible D gene (5 bases). Between the trimmed V and J ends, which lost 6 bases and 5 bases, there was a span of 31 bases. Germline CDR1 is MDHEN and CDR2 is SYDVKM. The CDR3 has 19 amino acids.